The clone carrying this T cell receptor (beta chain) appeared a single time. The data were taken from a study of cytomegalovirus exposure and HLA in healthy donors. PCR amplification relied on 60 Vbeta primers (plus 13 Jbeta primers). Clones were read by immunoSEQ multiplex PCR, and TCRdb kept only the in-frame ones, dropping some. The sample contains 140,000 to 150,000 clones, less than 85% of which appear only once. The CDR3 runs to 15 residues. Per the germline V gene, CDR1 is SNHLY and CDR2 is FYNNEI. Deletions cut 0 bases from V and 5 bases from J, with 13 bases between. V usage is TRBV2 and J usage is TRBJ2-5, with D perhaps matching TRBD2 (5 bases). The sample taken for sequencing was PBMCs. The clonotype comes from a woman aged 55-69 years in good health and CMV-seropositive. The CDR3 sequence is CASSEARRGWETQYF. The CDR3 coding sequence is TGTGCCAGCAGTGAAGCGCGACGGGGTTGGGAGACCCAGTACTTC.